Listed here are 28 T cell receptor beta chains from one sample, sequenced in a study of cytomegalovirus exposure and HLA in healthy donors. Primers: 60 Vbeta forward and 13 Jbeta reverse. Profiling relied on immunoSEQ multiplex PCR, and the TCRdb table lists in-frame clones only, not all of them. The data show roughly 190,000 clones, about four fifths seen once. Source material: PBMCs. These receptors were taken from a girl aged 10-17 years in good health and CMV-seropositive.

The V gene is TRBV2, the J gene TRBJ2-1; 7 bases are shared with TRBD2. The CDR3 length is 16 residues. Germline CDR1 is SNHLY and CDR2 is FYNNEI. With 1 base clipped from V and 1 base from J, the junction kept 4 bases outside the gene matches. Here the CDR3 DNA reads TGTGCCAGCAGTGAAGAGGGCGGGGGTTCCTACAATGAGCAGTTCTTC. It is translated as CASSEEGGGSYNEQFF.

The chain uses TRBV4-2 and TRBJ2-1; 8 bases align to TRBD2. Unmatched junction bases numbered 17, after V lost 0 bases and J lost 7 bases. The CDR3 runs 19 residues. Germline V CDR1 and CDR2: LGHNA, YNFKEQ. This CDR3 is CASSQDPTLLAGGGNEQFF. The CDR3 DNA follows: TGTGCCAGCAGCCAAGATCCAACGTTATTGGCGGGGGGCGGGAATGAGCAGTTCTTC.

The chain combines TRBV27 with TRBJ1-1; 7 positions agree with TRBD1. V lost 3 bases, J lost 3 bases, and 7 bases stayed unmatched. Germline V gene lookup returns CDR1 MNHEY and CDR2 SMNVEV (reference sequence). The CDR3 is 15 amino acids. The CDR3 is CASSFQGQVYTEAFF. Written as DNA, the CDR3 is TGTGCCAGCAGTTTCCAAGGACAGGTCTACACTGAAGCTTTCTTT.

In its sample, this clone was seen a few times. The chain recombines TRBV5-4 with TRBJ1-4; D not certain. Per germline, CDR1 SGHNT and CDR2 YYREEE (reference sequence). The CDR3 loop spans 12 amino acids. The V end was cut by 0 bases, the J end by 13 bases, with 10 bases between. In DNA form, the CDR3 reads TGTGCCAGCAGCTTGGATGGCGGGTCACTGTTTTTT. Translating it yields CASSLDGGSLFF.

CDR3 sequence: CASSSLLAGGTDTQYF. The CDR3 DNA reads TGCGCCAGCAGTAGCCTACTAGCGGGGGGCACAGATACGCAGTATTTT. This chain uses TRBV10-2 with TRBJ2-3, with 11 positions matching TRBD2. V lost 5 bases and J lost 1; bases outside the gene matches: 5. Germline lookup yields CDR1 WSHSY and CDR2 SAAADI. This CDR3 has 16 amino acids.

The V and J genes are TRBV2 and TRBJ1-3, with a possible D match to TRBD1 (6 bases). Per germline, CDR1 SNHLY and CDR2 FYNNEI. The CDR3 loop spans 15 amino acids. Trimming shortened V by 3 bases and J by 3 bases, and 12 bases separated the two germline ends. This chain's CDR3 is CASSDGGALGNTIYF. CDR3 DNA sequence: TGTGCCAGCAGTGACGGGGGGGCGCTTGGAAACACCATATATTTT.

This clone came up a few times. The chain couples TRBV2 to TRBJ1-5; D is uncertain. Trimming cost V 7 bases and J 4 bases, with 11 bases left between them. Germline CDR1 is SNHLY and CDR2 is FYNNEI. CDR3 size: 13 residues. The CDR3, as DNA: TGTGCCAGCAAGCGGACGGTGAATCAGCCCCAGCATTTT. It is translated as CASKRTVNQPQHF.

The V call is TRBV5-5, the J call TRBJ2-5, with 12 bases identical to TRBD2. CDR1 and CDR2 from the germline V gene are SGHKS and YYEKEE (reference sequence). With V trimmed by 6 bases and J by 5 bases, 11 bases remained unmatched. The CDR3 runs to 16 residues. In nucleotides, the CDR3 is TGTGCCAGCACCCCCCCTAGCGGGGGGGCATGGGAGACCCAGTACTTC. This sequence encodes CASTPPSGGAWETQYF.

V and J are TRBV9 and TRBJ1-4; D gene uncertain. Per germline, CDR1 SGDLS and CDR2 YYNGEE. Between the trimmed V and J ends, which lost 0 bases and 2 bases, there was a span of 8 bases. The CDR3 runs 15 residues. CDR3 coding DNA: TGTGCCAGCAGCGTAGAAGGAGGGACTAATGAAAAACTGTTTTTT. Its protein product is CASSVEGGTNEKLFF.

The CDR3: CASSLVRQISSYNEQFF. DNA for the CDR3: TGTGCCAGCAGCTTAGTTAGACAGATTAGCTCCTACAATGAGCAGTTCTTC. The rearrangement joins TRBV11-2 to TRBJ2-1, with a weak D call TRBD1 (5 bases). The CDR3 has 17 residues. Germline lookup yields CDR1 SGHAT and CDR2 FQNNGV. With 1 base removed from V and 0 bases from J, the gap between germline ends came to 13 bases.

The V call is TRBV6-5, the J call TRBJ1-2; 8 bases fit TRBD1. CDR1 is MNHEY and CDR2 is SVGAGI in the germline V gene. With V trimmed by 4 bases and J by 9 bases, 10 bases remained unmatched. This CDR3 contains 14 residues. This CDR3 is CASSSETGATSYTF. The CDR3 DNA reads TGTGCCAGCAGTTCGGAGACAGGGGCGACTAGCTACACCTTC.

The rearrangement links TRBV10-2 to TRBJ2-1, with TRBD2 as a possible D gene (6 bases). The CDR3 runs 13 residues. The germline gives CDR1 WSHSY, CDR2 SAAADI. Trimming stripped 6 bases from V and 0 bases from J, with 6 bases between. CDR3 residues: CASRGGSYNEQFF. Written as DNA, the CDR3 is TGCGCCAGCAGGGGGGGCTCCTACAATGAGCAGTTCTTC.

This chain connects TRBV5-4 to TRBJ1-2, with 8 bases aligning to TRBD1. Germline V gene data show CDR1 as SGHNT and CDR2 as YYREEE (reference sequence). The CDR3 loop spans 14 amino acids. With V trimmed by 4 bases and J by 5 bases, 7 bases remained unmatched. CDR3 loop: CASSPGQGNYGYTF. The CDR3 DNA reads TGTGCCAGCAGCCCTGGACAGGGTAATTATGGCTACACCTTC.

This clone has a handful of counts. The DNA of the CDR3 is TGTGCCAGCAGGCCGACAGGGGGCTTTACTGAAGCTTTCTTT. Translating it yields CASRPTGGFTEAFF. V and J are TRBV2 and TRBJ1-1; TRBD1 matches 10 bases. This CDR3 has 14 residues. CDR1 is SNHLY, CDR2 FYNNEI, per germline. The junction had 6 bases not matched to a gene; V was cut back by 6 bases and J by 5 bases.

The gene calls are TRBV5-4 and TRBJ2-1; 8 bases are shared with TRBD2. V was clipped by 6 bases and J by 0 bases; unmatched bases: 8. The CDR3 consists of 16 residues. CDR1 SGHNT and CDR2 YYREEE come from the germline V gene (reference sequence). CDR3 nucleotide sequence: TGTGCCAGCAACCCGAGCGGGGGAAGCTCCTACAATGAGCAGTTCTTC. Encoded protein: CASNPSGGSSYNEQFF. The full variable domain, completed using reference TRBV5-4 and TRBJ2-1, is ETGVTQSPTHLIKTRGQQVTLRCSSQSGHNTVSWYQQALGQGPQFIFQYYREEENGRGNFPPRFSGLQFPNYSSELNVNALELDDSALYLCASNPSGGSSYNEQFFGPGTRLTVL.

The chain employs TRBV12-5 and TRBJ2-5, with D tentatively TRBD2 (6 bases). Germline lookup yields CDR1 LGHNT and CDR2 FRNRAP. The CDR3 loop spans 15 amino acids. Trimming took 0 bases from V and 5 from J, leaving 13 bases between them. CDR3 protein: CASGLVVSGVETQYF. Written as DNA, the CDR3 is TGTGCTAGTGGTTTGGTGGTGTCGGGGGTGGAGACCCAGTACTTC.

The chain recombines TRBV18 with TRBJ2-1; 8 bases are shared with TRBD2. The CDR3 sequence is 13 residues long. With 0 bases clipped from V and 10 bases from J, the junction kept 2 bases outside the gene matches. Germline CDR1 is KGHSH and CDR2 is LQKENI. The CDR3 spells CASSPPGGGEQFF. The CDR3 DNA is TGTGCCAGCTCACCACCCGGGGGGGGAGAGCAGTTCTTC.

The gene calls are TRBV6-5 and TRBJ2-1, with 12 nucleotides matching TRBD2. The CDR3 length is 16 residues. J gave up 4 bases and V 4 bases, and 5 bases lay outside the gene matches. The germline V gene encodes CDR1 MNHEY and CDR2 SVGAGI. CDR3 in amino acids: CASSLRTSGAYNEQFF. In DNA form, the CDR3 reads TGTGCCAGCAGTTTACGGACTAGCGGGGCTTACAATGAGCAGTTCTTC.

This chain links TRBV18 with TRBJ2-3; D is possibly TRBD2 (5 bases). This CDR3 is built from 15 residues. V dropped 2 bases and J dropped 0 bases, with 9 bases sitting between them. The V gene's germline CDR1 is KGHSH and CDR2 LQKENI. The CDR3 loop is CASSPTAASTDTQYF. In nucleotides, the CDR3 is TGTGCCAGCTCACCAACAGCGGCTAGCACAGATACGCAGTATTTT. Based on the CDR3 plus reference TRBV18 and TRBJ2-3, the full variable domain is NAGVMQNPRHLVRRRGQEARLRCSPMKGHSHVYWYRQLPEEGLKFMVYLQKENIIDESGMPKERFSAEFPKEGPSILRIQQVVRGDSAAYFCASSPTAASTDTQYFGPGTRLTVL.

This clone has only one observation. The chain employs TRBV7-8 and TRBJ1-5; no firm D call. V lost 2 bases and J 3 bases, leaving 11 bases between the germline ends. Germline loops: CDR1 SGHVS, CDR2 FQNEAQ. The CDR3 contains 15 residues. In DNA, the CDR3 is TGTGCCAGCAGCTTAAGGCGGGAAAACAATCAGCCCCAGCATTTT. Amino acid sequence: CASSLRRENNQPQHF.

The chain employs TRBV7-2 and TRBJ1-6; no clear D. Germline values: CDR1 SGHTA, CDR2 FQGNSA. The CDR3 loop spans 13 amino acids. Trimming left V 2 bases short and J 9 bases short, with 8 bases between. The CDR3 nucleotides read TGTGCCAGCAGCTTAATAGAGGGTTCACCCCTCCACTTT. It encodes CASSLIEGSPLHF.

The rearrangement uses TRBV11-2 and TRBJ1-5; maybe TRBD1 (6 bases). Germline V gene sequence: CDR1 SGHAT, CDR2 FQNNGV. Trimming removed 2 bases from V and 3 bases from J, with 11 bases in between. The CDR3 sequence is 15 residues long. CDR3 in amino acids: CASSLQTGSNQPQHF. The DNA for the CDR3 is TGTGCCAGCAGCTTACAAACAGGGTCCAATCAGCCCCAGCATTTT.

The V and J genes are TRBV27 and TRBJ2-7; D gene ambiguous. V was clipped by 4 bases and J by 3 bases, with 7 bases between them. The CDR3 loop spans 12 amino acids. Germline V gene sequence: CDR1 MNHEY, CDR2 SMNVEV (reference sequence). CDR3 loop: CASSSALYEQYF. In nucleotides, the CDR3 is TGTGCCAGCAGTTCTGCGCTCTACGAGCAGTACTTC.

The chain is built from TRBV10-3 and TRBJ1-2, with D uncertain. Germline lookup yields CDR1 ENHRY and CDR2 SYGVKD. This CDR3 is built from 12 residues. V gave up 10 bases and J gave up 4 bases, with 13 bases separating them. In DNA form, the CDR3 reads TGTGCCACACGCGAGGCGGCCTATGGCTACACCTTC. Protein: CATREAAYGYTF.

This clone was seen once. The V call is TRBV2, the J call TRBJ2-5; 9 bases fit TRBD1. The J segment lost 7 bases and the V segment lost 8 bases, leaving 8 bases of the junction unmatched. From germline, CDR1 is SNHLY and CDR2 FYNNEI. The CDR3 has 13 amino acids. As DNA, the CDR3 is TGTGCCAGCGGGGAGACAGGGGGAGGGACCCAGTACTTC. Its protein product is CASGETGGGTQYF.

This clone was found a few times. The V and J genes are TRBV6-1 and TRBJ2-3; 11 bases are shared with TRBD2. After removal of 4 bases from V and 4 bases from J, the junction contained 4 bases not matched to a gene. The CDR3 consists of 15 residues. CDR1 and CDR2 from the germline V gene are MNHNS and SASEGT. CDR3 in amino acids: CASSGLAGSADTQYF. CDR3 DNA sequence: TGTGCCAGCAGTGGACTAGCGGGGTCCGCAGATACGCAGTATTTT.

The table lists this clone with a count of one. CDR3 sequence: CASSMTGGAPPLHF. CDR3 DNA sequence: TGTGCCAGCTCTATGACAGGGGGCGCGCCACCCCTCCACTTT. V gene TRBV6-1 combines with J gene TRBJ1-6; 10 nucleotides align to TRBD1. Looked up from germline, CDR1 is MNHNS and CDR2 is SASEGT. CDR3 length equals 14 residues. The junction had 9 bases not matched to a gene; V was cut back by 8 bases and J by 11 bases.

The chain couples TRBV6-4 to TRBJ2-3; D is possibly TRBD2 (6 bases). V gave up 4 bases and J gave up 0 bases, with 11 bases separating them. The CDR3 consists of 15 residues. Germline assignment: CDR1 MRHNA and CDR2 SNTAGT. The CDR3 coding sequence is TGTGCCAGCAGTGTTTGGGGGGTCAGCACAGATACGCAGTATTTT. Its protein product is CASSVWGVSTDTQYF.